A selection of T cell receptor beta chains follows, all from one sample in a study of blood T cell repertoires in COVID-19. The assay was immunoSEQ multiplex PCR, and TCRdb's table has in-frame clones only and misses some. The sample includes 100,000 or so clones, 82% of them seen just once. The sample taken for sequencing was peripheral blood. The origin of the receptors is a woman older than 75 with acute or convalescent COVID-19. Each CDR3 is given with its conserved first and last residue. D genes are given only for firm matches. For some rows the clone size is stated as once, few or many, or as a class when expanded; others skip it.

TRBJ2-1 | TRBV7-9 | TRBD2 | - | CASTSSGKPNEQFF | TGTGCCAGTACGTCTAGCGGGAAACCAAATGAGCAGTTCTTC
TRBJ2-3 | TRBV29-1 | - | - | CSVSGRVGTDTQYF | TGCAGCGTTAGCGGACGCGTGGGCACAGATACGCAGTATTTT
TRBJ2-3 | TRBV2 | - | - | CASEPSNTDTQYF | TGTGCCAGCGAACCGTCTAACACAGATACGCAGTATTTT
TRBJ2-7 | TRBV18 | - | - | CASSDSATYEQYF | TGTGCCAGCTCAGATAGCGCAACCTACGAGCAGTACTTC
TRBJ1-1 | TRBV24-1 | TRBD1 | - | CATSDSPGQGATEAFF | TGTGCCACCAGTGATTCCCCGGGACAGGGAGCAACTGAAGCTTTCTTT
TRBJ2-3 | TRBV7-9 | TRBD2 | - | CASSLASWGLANTDTQYF | TGTGCCAGCAGCTTAGCGAGTTGGGGACTAGCGAACACAGATACGCAGTATTTT
TRBJ2-2 | TRBV5-1 | - | - | CASSWDSGGGTGELFF | TGCGCCAGCAGCTGGGATTCCGGAGGCGGCACCGGGGAGCTGTTTTTT
TRBJ1-4 | TRBV5-4 | TRBD1 | - | CASSSWTGDEKLFF | TGTGCCAGCAGCTCCTGGACAGGGGATGAAAAACTGTTTTTT
TRBJ1-5 | TRBV24-1 | - | - | CATSDLRRERPQHF | TGTGCCACCAGTGATTTGCGCAGGGAAAGGCCCCAGCATTTT
TRBJ2-1 | TRBV30 | TRBD1 | - | CARGGQGSDEQFF | TGTGCCCGAGGGGGACAGGGTTCCGATGAGCAGTTCTTC
TRBJ2-3 | TRBV27 | TRBD2 | - | CASSSAGFRGTRKYF | TGTGCCAGCAGTTCGGCTGGTTTCCGTGGGACTAGGAAATATTTT
TRBJ2-7 | TRBV6-5 | TRBD1 | - | CASSFTGGANYEQYF | TGTGCCAGCAGCTTTACAGGGGGCGCTAATTACGAGCAGTACTTC
TRBJ2-1 | TRBV2 | TRBD1 | - | CASRGQGALNEQFF | TGTGCCAGCAGGGGACAGGGGGCCCTCAATGAGCAGTTCTTC
TRBJ2-1 | TRBV2 | - | - | CASSVSHEQFF | TGTGCCAGCAGTGTTAGTCATGAGCAGTTCTTC
TRBJ2-3 | TRBV4-3 | TRBD1 | - | CASSQGQGGTDTQYF | TGCGCCAGCAGCCAAGGACAGGGGGGCACAGATACGCAGTATTTT
TRBJ2-6 | TRBV7-2 | TRBD2 | - | CASSAVAGEASGANVLTF | TGTGCCAGCAGCGCCGTAGCGGGAGAGGCGAGTGGGGCCAACGTCCTGACTTTC
TRBJ1-1 | TRBV11-3 | TRBD1 | - | CASSLPTGVSTEAFF | TGTGCCAGCAGCTTGCCGACAGGGGTGAGCACTGAAGCTTTCTTT
TRBJ1-4 | TRBV5-8 | - | few | CASSLVRGEKLFF | TGTGCCAGCAGCTTGGTCAGGGGAGAAAAACTGTTTTTT
TRBJ2-3 | TRBV3-1/TRBV3-2 | - | - | CASSQGRDSDTQYF | TGTGCCAGCAGCCAAGGGCGGGACTCAGATACGCAGTATTTT
TRBJ2-3 | TRBV7-2 | - | - | CASSTWPSSTDTQYF | TGTGCCAGCAGCACATGGCCCAGTAGCACAGATACGCAGTATTTT
TRBJ1-2 | TRBV6-5 | TRBD1 | once | CATTWATGTNYGYTF | TGTGCCACGACGTGGGCGACAGGGACTAACTATGGCTACACCTTC
TRBJ1-4 | TRBV27 | - | once | CASSFMVNGAGKLFF | TGTGCCAGCAGTTTCATGGTGAATGGGGCTGGAAAACTGTTTTTT
TRBJ2-2 | TRBV2 | - | - | CASSEGTTYTGELFF | TGTGCCAGCAGTGAAGGGACAACTTACACCGGGGAGCTGTTTTTT
TRBJ1-2 | TRBV5-4 | - | - | CASSLARDLGYTF | TGTGCCAGCAGCTTGGCCAGGGATCTTGGCTACACCTTC